This is a list of T cell receptor beta chains from one sample in a study of blood T cell repertoires in COVID-19. Libraries were prepared by immunoSEQ multiplex PCR; TCRdb keeps only in-frame clonotypes and omits some of them. The top ten hold almost 8.5% of the sample, which has approximately 150,000 clones, approximately 86% seen once. The material sequenced was peripheral blood. These receptors were collected from a woman in her fifties or sixties with acute or convalescent COVID-19. Each CDR3 is given with its conserved first and last residue. The D gene is left open where the match is weak. Not all rows give a size; the values are once, few, many and, for expanded clones, a class.

j_gene: TRBJ2-7
d_gene: TRBD1
abundance: once
v_gene: TRBV29-1
CDR3aa: CSVEDAGAGGSYEQYF
CDR3nt: TGCAGCGTTGAAGATGCAGGGGCAGGGGGCAGCTACGAGCAGTACTTC

j_gene: TRBJ1-2
d_gene: TRBD1
abundance: few
v_gene: TRBV7-9
CDR3aa: CASGGQGAGFGGYTF
CDR3nt: TGTGCCAGCGGTGGGCAGGGGGCGGGATTCGGAGGCTACACCTTC

j_gene: TRBJ2-3
d_gene: TRBD2
abundance: .
v_gene: TRBV6-1
CDR3aa: CASSEILAGAADTQYF
CDR3nt: TGTGCCAGCAGTGAGATACTAGCGGGGGCGGCAGATACGCAGTATTTT

j_gene: TRBJ2-5
d_gene: .
abundance: .
v_gene: TRBV6-2/TRBV6-3
CDR3aa: CASSSLEPSETQYF
CDR3nt: TGTGCCAGCAGTTCCCTAGAACCCTCAGAGACCCAGTACTTC

j_gene: TRBJ1-2
d_gene: .
abundance: .
v_gene: TRBV13
CDR3aa: CASSLAVQSLWGYTF
CDR3nt: TGTGCCAGCAGCTTAGCGGTACAGTCCCTTTGGGGCTACACCTTC

j_gene: TRBJ1-2
d_gene: TRBD1
abundance: .
v_gene: TRBV2
CDR3aa: CASRPQGARGYTF
CDR3nt: TGTGCCAGCAGGCCTCAGGGGGCCAGGGGCTACACCTTC

j_gene: TRBJ2-7
d_gene: .
abundance: few
v_gene: TRBV18
CDR3aa: CASSPAGSVYEQYF
CDR3nt: TGTGCCAGCTCACCAGCAGGCAGTGTCTACGAGCAGTACTTC

j_gene: TRBJ1-6
d_gene: TRBD1
abundance: .
v_gene: TRBV5-3
CDR3aa: CARSCPGQGYSYNSPLHF
CDR3nt: TGTGCCAGAAGCTGCCCGGGACAGGGATATTCCTATAATTCACCCCTCCACTTT

j_gene: TRBJ2-1
d_gene: .
abundance: .
v_gene: TRBV2
CDR3aa: CASSEQSYNEQFF
CDR3nt: TGTGCCAGCAGTGAACAGTCCTACAATGAGCAGTTCTTC

j_gene: TRBJ1-6
d_gene: TRBD1
abundance: .
v_gene: TRBV4-3
CDR3aa: CASSQEGQGQLSPLHF
CDR3nt: TGCGCCAGCAGCCAGGAGGGACAGGGTCAGCTTTCACCCCTCCACTTT

j_gene: TRBJ2-3
d_gene: TRBD1
abundance: many
v_gene: TRBV2
CDR3aa: CASGQGPSTDTQYF
CDR3nt: TGTGCCAGCGGACAGGGACCTAGCACAGATACGCAGTATTTT